This T cell receptor beta chain was profiled in a study of T cell responses to AZD1222 COVID-19 vaccine (TCRdb year 2021). Background on the whole study: A total of 230 or so trial participants underwent TCR sequencing, of whom 200 to 220 received two doses of AZD1222 and some 25 received two doses of the MenACWY control vaccine. Trial participants were enrolled by age into 18-55, 56-69 and 70-plus year subgroups, with about 150, 27 and 61 TCR-sequenced participants respectively. General conclusions and limits of the study: Because no day 14 peak-response samples were available, the repertoires could be characterized only after the peak T cell response. The whole spike protein was spanned by vaccine-associated CD4 TCRs, and dominant responses were seen in regions 160-218 and 743-854. Participants were mostly white British and included more females than males, and it was suggested by the authors that clonal diversity may have been underestimated. In the small 56-69-year group, the increase in depth fell short of significance, most likely because of low power. After two AZD1222 doses, both the breadth and the depth of spike-specific TCRs were significantly higher than at day 0 and than in MenACWY recipients. Conclusions about previously exposed vaccinees are limited because only six or seven AZD1222 recipients were SARS-CoV-2 seropositive at baseline. Epitopes outside the regions mutated in the B.1.351 and B.1.1.7 variants were reportedly recognized by nearly half of the unique spike-specific TCRs.

The CDR3 regions of human TCRbeta chains were analyzed by immunosequencing. The authors' pipeline ran thus. Repertoire TCRs were checked for matches against a reference library of SARS-CoV-2-specific TCRs that had been generated using the MIRA antigen-specificity platform. Breadth meant the fraction of unique TCRs that were SARS-CoV-2-associated, whereas depth meant the fraction of total T cells that were SARS-CoV-2-associated. Using the MIRA data, each spike-specific TCR was assigned both to the spike region to which the TCR was reactive and to a CD4 or CD8 class. Log10-transformed breadth and depth values were compared by one-way ANOVA with Sidak's multiple comparisons tests. Here the immuneACCESS table is served through TCRdb, limited to in-frame sequences with V and J called. Missing clones are a known gap in these copies; in checked studies unresolved V genes cover under half, and the rest lacks a known reason. The V and J calls and the clone size are those of that table, but D and trimming were determined from the DNA. The sample table contains under 150,000 clones; only one count was recorded for around nine tenths of them. In total, the top ten clones hold around 10% of the sample.

The time point tag for this specimen amounts to: about 28 days (+/-7) after the second vaccine dose. AZD1222 recipients whose second dose came at about 4 weeks and those whose second dose came at about 12 weeks were combined into one group, since spike-specific TCR depth and breadth did not differ between the two schedules. The vaccinee samples were drawn from two UK trials, COV001 and COV002, one of which was a single-blind randomized controlled phase 2/3 trial testing AZD1222 (ChAdOx1 nCoV-19) in healthy adults. For TCRbeta chain sequencing, PBMC samples were collected from trial participants at day 0 and at day 28 after the second dose. This clone has a single count. There is no known antigen for this receptor. No base quality information exists; no much larger clone differs at one position. The receptor comes from an adult who received the AZD1222 COVID-19 vaccine. Sequencing was performed on peripheral blood, taken 28 days after the second AZD1222 dose.

The CDR3 amino acid sequence is: CASSSQTGDTIYF. DNA sequence: TGTGCCAGCAGCTCACAAACAGGGGACACCATATATTTT. The sequence is built from TRBV11-2 and TRBJ1-3; TRBD1 matches 7 bases in the middle. The germline V gene supplies CDR1 SGHAT and CDR2 FQNNGV. V and J are trimmed by 4 bases and 8 bases, and the gene matches miss 5 bases of the junction. The CDR3 runs 13 amino acids, cysteine and phenylalanine included. The read is trimmed to its CDR3 DNA, 39 bases read in frame from base 1. Supplemented by the reference TRBV11-2 and TRBJ1-3 proteins around the CDR3, the complete variable domain is EAGVAQSPRYKIIEKRQSVAFWCNPISGHATLYWYQQILGQGPKLLIQFQNNGVVDDSQLPKDRFSAERLKGVDSTLKIQPAKLEDSAVYLCASSSQTGDTIYFGEGSWLTVV.